The present T cell receptor beta chain was sequenced within a study of tumor-infiltrating lymphocytes in primary liver carcinoma. At the level of the study: Between roughly 4.2 and 10 cm across, the tumors were all of stage T1-T3 N0M0. Samples had roughly 3.5 to 7.5 million productive TCRbeta reads, comparable between tissue types.

With a constant-region primer, TCR beta cDNA was made from approximately 450 ng of total RNA. A slightly modified ARM-PCR protocol with three nested multiplex PCR rounds produced these TCR beta libraries. Investigators reported that the first two PCR rounds, at 10 to 11 cycles each, used TRBV1-TRBV30 forward primers with a C-beta reverse primer. TCRdb called the multiplex PCR reads again in MiXCR, with one record for every CDR3 protein. The repertoire holds 85,000 to 100,000 distinct CDR3 sequences, with about 70% as singletons. Per germline, CDR1 SGHDN and CDR2 FVKESK. Trimming stripped 11 bases from V and 0 bases from J, with 19 bases between. This CDR3 contains 15 residues. RNA and DNA were co-extracted from approximately 20-30 mg of unsorted bulk tissue.

The sequencing sample was made of tumor-adjacent normal liver tissue. This chain joins TRBV14 and TRBJ1-2; perhaps TRBD1 as D (5 bases). The source of this sequence is a middle-aged man with primary liver carcinoma and hepatitis B virus infection. CDR3: CAGSQGVTSNYGYTF. The DNA of the CDR3 is TGTGCCGGAAGCCAAGGGGTCACCTCTAACTATGGCTACACCTTC.